Below, 27 T cell receptor beta chains from the same sample are listed, as sequenced in a study of cytomegalovirus exposure and HLA in healthy donors (dated by TCRdb to between 2016 and 2019). The library was generated by the immunoSEQ multiplex PCR assay. The multiplex PCR relied on a mix of 60 forward primers for TCR Vbeta segments and 13 reverse primers for TCR Jbeta segments. TCRdb took this table from immuneACCESS and kept in-frame rearrangements with V and J called. Such tables lack part of the clones; where checked against another copy, unresolved V genes explain under half of the gap, and the rest is unexplained. In this sample the table shows approximately 250,000 clones, 70% to 90% of which occur a single time. The ten largest clones represent about 0.25% of the sample. Material: PBMCs. The source of these receptors is a girl aged 2-10 years in good health and CMV-seronegative.

The gene calls are TRBV5-1 and TRBJ2-1, with 10 positions matching TRBD2. The V and J ends lost 4 bases and 7 bases, in that order; junction bases with no gene match: 20. The CDR3 spans 19 residues. CDR1 is SGHRS, CDR2 YFSETQ, per germline. Here the CDR3 DNA reads TGCGCCAGCAGCCTCGGGACAACTATAGCGGGAGGATATTTTAATGAGCAGTTCTTC. Translating it yields CASSLGTTIAGGYFNEQFF.

The genes are TRBV11-2 and TRBJ1-1; D may be TRBD1 (5 bases). The CDR3 contains 13 residues. V was cut by 3 bases and J by 7 bases, with 12 bases left in between. The germline V gene has CDR1 SGHAT and CDR2 FQNNGV. The CDR3 nucleotides read TGTGCCAGCAGCTTGGTTGGGGCTTTTGAAGCTTTCTTT. As protein: CASSLVGAFEAFF.

V usage is TRBV5-1 and J usage is TRBJ1-6; D remains unclear. The germline V gene encodes CDR1 SGHRS and CDR2 YFSETQ. There are 13 residues in the CDR3. Trimming left V 4 bases short and J 10 bases short, with 12 bases between. For the CDR3, the DNA is TGCGCCAGCAGCGGAGAGGGATCCTCACCCCTCCACTTT. Encoded protein: CASSGEGSSPLHF.

This clone has just a few counts. The chain is built from TRBV19 and TRBJ2-5; 9 nucleotides line up with TRBD2. Germline lookup yields CDR1 LNHDA and CDR2 SQIVND (reference sequence). V gave up 7 bases and J gave up 4 bases; unmatched junction bases: 7. This CDR3 is 14 amino acids long. The DNA for the CDR3 is TGTGCCAGTAAATCGAGCGGGGGGAGAGAGACCCAGTACTTC. This gives the protein CASKSSGGRETQYF.

Only a few counts were recorded for this clone. The CDR3 nucleotides are TGTGCCAGCAGCCAGACAGCTAACTATGGCTACACCTTC. Translating gives CASSQTANYGYTF. This sequence joins TRBV9 and TRBJ1-2; maybe TRBD1 (5 bases). The CDR3 covers 13 residues. Germline loops: CDR1 SGDLS, CDR2 YYNGEE. V shed 4 bases and J shed 0 bases, with 7 bases lying between them.

The chain uses TRBV5-5 and TRBJ1-2, with 7 bases fitting TRBD1. This CDR3 has 13 amino acids. The germline V gene encodes CDR1 SGHKS and CDR2 YYEKEE (reference sequence). The ends lost 3 bases at V and 8 bases at J; junction bases unmatched: 7. The CDR3 sequence is CASSWGQGGGYTF. CDR3 nucleotide sequence: TGTGCCAGCAGCTGGGGGCAGGGGGGCGGCTACACCTTC.

The chain uses TRBV6-5 and TRBJ2-1; weak D call: TRBD2 (6 bases). The length of the CDR3 is 16 residues. Per the germline V gene, CDR1 is MNHEY and CDR2 is SVGAGI. Trimming stripped 4 bases from V and 0 bases from J, with 13 bases between. The CDR3 is CASSWRAGTSYNEQFF. CDR3 in DNA: TGTGCCAGCAGTTGGAGGGCAGGTACCTCCTACAATGAGCAGTTCTTC.

This clone is a singleton in its sample. The chain links TRBV4-2 to TRBJ2-1; D gene unclear. Germline V gene data show CDR1 as LGHNA and CDR2 as YNFKEQ. V gave up 1 base and J gave up 6 bases, with 7 bases separating them. The CDR3 contains 13 residues. CDR3 in DNA: TGTGCCAGCAGCCAAGTGTCAGGCAATGAGCAGTTCTTC. This gives the protein CASSQVSGNEQFF.

The chain carries TRBV5-1 and TRBJ1-2; 9 positions agree with TRBD1. The CDR3 is 14 amino acids. The V gene's germline CDR1 is SGHRS and CDR2 YFSETQ. V was pared by 4 bases and J by 4 bases, with 5 bases of the junction left unmatched. CDR3 sequence (DNA): TGCGCCAGCAGCCCGGACAGGGGCGTCTATGGCTACACCTTC. Residues: CASSPDRGVYGYTF.

The J gene is TRBJ2-3, the V gene TRBV9; D is undetermined. The V gene's germline CDR1 is SGDLS and CDR2 YYNGEE. CDR3 size: 13 residues. V lost 2 bases and J lost 4, with 8 bases in between. Here the CDR3 DNA reads TGTGCCAGCAGCGTGGCTAGTTCAGATACGCAGTATTTT. It translates to CASSVASSDTQYF. Drawing the rest from reference TRBV9 and TRBJ2-3, the complete variable domain is DSGVTQTPKHLITATGQRVTLRCSPRSGDLSVYWYQQSLDQGLQFLIQYYNGEERAKGNILERFSAQQFPDLHSELNLSSLELGDSALYFCASSVASSDTQYFGPGTRLTVL.

This chain uses TRBV5-4 with TRBJ2-7; perhaps TRBD1 as D (5 bases). Trimming took 4 bases from V and 0 from J, leaving 8 bases between them. This CDR3 comprises 13 residues. Per the germline V gene, CDR1 is SGHNT and CDR2 is YYREEE (reference sequence). The CDR3: CASSQDTSYEQYF. The CDR3 bases are TGTGCCAGCAGCCAGGACACCTCCTACGAGCAGTACTTC.

The chain links TRBV2 to TRBJ1-1, with D unresolved. There are 13 residues in the CDR3. V was pared by 8 bases and J by 1 base, with 11 bases between. Germline CDR1 reads SNHLY; CDR2 reads FYNNEI. This CDR3 is CASSREENTEAFF. CDR3 coding DNA: TGTGCCAGCTCCCGGGAAGAGAACACTGAAGCTTTCTTT.

This chain joins TRBV29-1 and TRBJ2-2; 7 bases are shared with TRBD1. CDR1 and CDR2 (germline): SQVTM, ANQGSEA. J was trimmed by 0 bases and V by 2 bases; bases with no gene match: 6. The CDR3 is 16 amino acids. The CDR3 DNA reads TGCAGCGTTGAAAACCACAGGGGCTCGAACACCGGGGAGCTGTTTTTT. This gives the protein CSVENHRGSNTGELFF.

Comment on this clone: Sequence at one end of the junction differs from germline and may be a read error. This chain connects TRBV7-9 to TRBJ1-1; possibly TRBD1 for D (5 bases). The CDR3 is 14 amino acids. CDR1 is SEHNR, CDR2 FQNEAQ, per germline (reference sequence). The CDR3 here is CSSSTQAMNTEAFF. DNA for the CDR3: TGTTCCAGCAGCACACAGGCTATGAACACTGAAGCTTTCTTT.

Only one count was recorded for this clone. The rearrangement links TRBV2 to TRBJ1-3, with D perhaps matching TRBD1 (5 bases). V was pared by 7 bases and J by 0 bases, with 10 bases between. The CDR3 length is 14 residues. Germline CDR1 and CDR2: SNHLY and FYNNEI. CDR3: CASKATDSGNTIYF. For the CDR3, the DNA is TGTGCCAGCAAGGCGACAGACTCTGGAAACACCATATATTTT.

This clone has just a few counts. The chain joins TRBV11-2 to TRBJ2-7; no clear D. This CDR3 contains 14 residues. Trimming stripped 7 bases from V and 3 bases from J, with 16 bases between. Germline V gene data show CDR1 as SGHAT and CDR2 as FQNNGV. CDR3 DNA: TGTGCCAGCACCCCTGCCGGTTCCTTCTACGAGCAGTACTTC. Its protein is CASTPAGSFYEQYF.

The genes are TRBV4-2 and TRBJ2-3, with 9 positions matching TRBD1. The germline V gene encodes CDR1 LGHNA and CDR2 YNFKEQ. This CDR3 spans 17 amino acids. V lost 0 bases, J lost 5 bases, and 9 bases stayed unmatched. The CDR3 region is CASSQEQSQGAGDTQYF. CDR3 DNA sequence: TGTGCCAGCAGCCAAGAACAATCACAGGGGGCGGGAGATACGCAGTATTTT.

The chain employs TRBV27 and TRBJ1-1; D is unclear. CDR1 and CDR2 from the germline V gene are MNHEY and SMNVEV (reference sequence). The length of the CDR3 is 14 residues. Trimming took off 10 bases at V and 5 bases at J, with 20 bases between the two ends. CDR3 protein: CATRSQVVGTEAFF. CDR3 nucleotides: TGTGCCACCCGCTCCCAGGTAGTGGGTACTGAAGCTTTCTTT.

This rearrangement joins TRBV25-1 to TRBJ2-1, with TRBD2 as a possible D gene (7 bases). The CDR3 is 15 residues long. Trimming took 9 bases from V and 1 from J, leaving 16 bases between them. The germline CDR1 and CDR2 sequences are MGHDK and SYGVNS. For the CDR3, the DNA is TGTGCCAGTGGGGGGGCTAGCGGTTCCTACAATGAGCAGTTCTTC. Amino acid sequence: CASGGASGSYNEQFF.

The rearrangement uses TRBV7-9 and TRBJ2-1, with 8 bases lining up with TRBD1. CDR1 SEHNR and CDR2 FQNEAQ come from the germline V gene (reference sequence). V was pared by 5 bases and J by 6 bases, with 9 bases of the junction left unmatched. There are 15 residues in the CDR3. CDR3 in amino acids: CASSARGRKVNEQFF. The CDR3, as DNA: TGTGCCAGCAGCGCCAGGGGGCGCAAGGTCAATGAGCAGTTCTTC.

The chain links TRBV9 to TRBJ2-2; 11 bases align to TRBD2. The trim removed 1 base at V and 3 bases at J, leaving 5 bases unmatched. The CDR3 is 17 residues long. Looked up from germline, CDR1 is SGDLS and CDR2 is YYNGEE. The CDR3 is CASSVPSGGLYTGELFF. CDR3 in DNA: TGTGCCAGCAGCGTACCTAGCGGGGGGCTCTACACCGGGGAGCTGTTTTTT.

This chain's CDR3 is CASSQGGDTQYF. CDR3 DNA: TGTGCCAGCAGCCAGGGGGGAGATACGCAGTATTTT. The rearrangement uses TRBV7-3 and TRBJ2-3; tentative D call: TRBD1 (7 bases). The CDR3 covers 12 residues. CDR1 and CDR2 from the germline V gene are SGHTA and FQGTGA. Trimming cost V 5 bases and J 5 bases, with 8 bases left between them.

Turning to this clone: Other nucleotide sequences in the sample specify the same CDR3. J is TRBJ2-7 and V is TRBV19, with D perhaps matching TRBD1 (6 bases). The germline V gene has CDR1 LNHDA and CDR2 SQIVND (reference sequence). The CDR3 loop spans 14 amino acids. V dropped 6 bases and J dropped 2 bases, with 14 bases sitting between them. As DNA, the CDR3 is TGTGCCAGTAGCATGACAGGTCTCCCCTACGAGCAGTACTTC. It yields the protein CASSMTGLPYEQYF.

CDR3 DNA sequence: TGCGCCAGCAGCTTGCTAACCTCTGGGGCCAACGTCCTGACTTTC. Translating it yields CASSLLTSGANVLTF. This rearrangement joins TRBV5-1 to TRBJ2-6, with D unresolved. Germline CDR1 and CDR2: SGHRS and YFSETQ. The V end lost 1 base, the J end lost 0 bases, and 5 bases lay between the germline ends. The CDR3 is made up of 15 amino acids.

This sequence joins TRBV15 and TRBJ2-5, with TRBD1 matching 7 bases. V lost 1 base, J lost 5 bases, and 4 bases stayed unmatched. The CDR3 extends over 14 amino acids. Germline loops: CDR1 LNHNV, CDR2 YYDKDF (reference sequence). CDR3 residues: CATSRGQGVETQYF. DNA of the CDR3: TGTGCCACCAGCAGAGGGCAGGGGGTGGAGACCCAGTACTTC. Full variable domain (remainder filled in from reference TRBV15 and TRBJ2-5): DAMVIQNPRYQVTQFGKPVTLSCSQTLNHNVMYWYQQKSSQAPKLLFHYYDKDFNNEADTPDNFQSRRPNTSFCFLDIRSPGLGDTAMYLCATSRGQGVETQYFGPGTRLLVL.

The rearrangement joins TRBV10-2 to TRBJ1-2, with D unresolved. Between the trimmed V and J ends, which lost 2 bases and 3 bases, there was a span of 7 bases. Looked up from germline, CDR1 is WSHSY and CDR2 is SAAADI. CDR3 length: 13 amino acids. CDR3 protein: CASSEVAYYGYTF. In DNA form, the CDR3 reads TGCGCCAGCAGTGAGGTGGCCTACTATGGCTACACCTTC.

This rearrangement joins TRBV6-1 to TRBJ2-5; D possibly corresponds to TRBD2 (6 bases). The DNA end is more similar to TRBJ2-7, so the J call may be wrong. Germline V gene sequence: CDR1 MNHNS, CDR2 SASEGT. CDR3 length equals 15 residues. In nucleotides, the CDR3 is TGTGCCAGCTTATTGACTCCTAGCGCCCTCTACGAGCAGTACTTC. Encoded protein: CASLLTPSALYEQYF.